This T cell receptor (beta chain) is from a study of identifying expanded T cells in peripheral blood. Findings of the study overall: Differentially abundant clones: around 1.2 between replicates, about 17 at roughly 2 weeks, around 20 at four. Clone count variance between approximately two-week samples rose with total template count.

The ends were cut back, 0 bases at V and 0 bases at J, with 10 bases in the middle. CDR3 size: 16 residues. Looked up from germline, CDR1 is SGHRS and CDR2 is YFSETQ. Concerning this clone: The antigen remains undetermined.

Healthy donors had no documented immune events, such as infections, while sampled. Generated by immunoSEQ multiplex PCR, the TCRdb table keeps only in-frame clones and is missing some. The sample carries fewer than 65,000 clones, approximately 89% recorded once. The V and J genes are TRBV5-1 and TRBJ1-3; D ambiguous. This TCR was recovered from a person aged 18-69 years in good health. The sample taken for sequencing was blood. CDR3 sequence: CASSLEGRSSGNTIYF. CDR3 coding DNA: TGCGCCAGCAGCTTGGAAGGTCGCAGCTCTGGAAACACCATATATTTT.